The following is a T cell receptor beta chain sequence with its context. No antigen is known for it. This specimen comes from a study of CD8+ T cells in alopecia areata. Across the study: Treatment comprised oral tofacitinib, 5 to 10 mg twice daily, in treated patients. Study observations and caveats: Resident alphabeta T cells of normal skin are also sequenced in scalp samples.

Trimming took 3 bases from V and 16 from J, leaving 16 bases between them. The CDR3 length is 12 residues. The V gene's germline CDR1 is SGHAT and CDR2 FQNNGV. The authors extracted RNA and reverse transcribed it into cDNA as the sequencing template. Profiling relied on immunoSEQ multiplex PCR, and the TCRdb table lists in-frame clones only, not all of them. The sample records 150,000 to 200,000 clones, around 71% being singletons. The gene calls are TRBV11-2 and TRBJ2-1, with D perhaps matching TRBD1 or TRBD2 (5 bases each). Sequenced material: CD8+ T cells sorted from blood, taken at week 0. The receptor was isolated from a human donor with alopecia areata. The CDR3: CASSLAGQGGFF. In nucleotides, the CDR3 is TGTGCCAGCAGCTTGGCCGGACAAGGAGGATTCTTC.